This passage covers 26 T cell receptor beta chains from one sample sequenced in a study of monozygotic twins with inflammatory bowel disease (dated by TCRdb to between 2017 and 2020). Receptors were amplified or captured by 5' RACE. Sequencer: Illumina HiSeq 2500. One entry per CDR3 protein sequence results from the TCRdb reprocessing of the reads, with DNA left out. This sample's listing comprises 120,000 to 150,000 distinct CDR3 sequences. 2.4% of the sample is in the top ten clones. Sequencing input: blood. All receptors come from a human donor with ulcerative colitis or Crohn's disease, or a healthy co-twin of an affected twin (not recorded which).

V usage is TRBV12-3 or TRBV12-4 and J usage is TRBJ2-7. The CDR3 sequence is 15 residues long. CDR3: CASSLGRQESYEQYF.

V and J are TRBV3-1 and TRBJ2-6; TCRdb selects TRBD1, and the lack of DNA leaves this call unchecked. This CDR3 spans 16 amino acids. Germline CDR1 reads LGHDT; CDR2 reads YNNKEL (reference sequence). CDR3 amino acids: CASKGTGSSGANVLTF.

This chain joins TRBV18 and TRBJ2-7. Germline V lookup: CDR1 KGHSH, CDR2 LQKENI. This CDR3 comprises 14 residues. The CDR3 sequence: CASSPDVSSYEQYF.

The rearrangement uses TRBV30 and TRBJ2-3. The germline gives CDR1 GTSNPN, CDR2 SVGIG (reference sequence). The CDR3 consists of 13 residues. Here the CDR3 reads CAWSQRVGDTQYF.

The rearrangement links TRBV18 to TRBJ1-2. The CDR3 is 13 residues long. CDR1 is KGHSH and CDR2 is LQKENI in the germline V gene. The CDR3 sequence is CASSPGLNDGYTF. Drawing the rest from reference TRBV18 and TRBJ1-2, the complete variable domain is NAGVMQNPRHLVRRRGQEARLRCSPMKGHSHVYWYRQLPEEGLKFMVYLQKENIIDESGMPKERFSAEFPKEGPSILRIQQVVRGDSAAYFCASSPGLNDGYTFGSGTRLTVV.

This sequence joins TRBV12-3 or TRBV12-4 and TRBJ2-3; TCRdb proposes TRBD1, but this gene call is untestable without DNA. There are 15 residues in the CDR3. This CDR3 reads CASTYWDRPTDTQYF.

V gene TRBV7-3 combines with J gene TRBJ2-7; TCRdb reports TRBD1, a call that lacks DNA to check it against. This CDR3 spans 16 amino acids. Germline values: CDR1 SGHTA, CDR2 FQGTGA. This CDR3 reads CASSPISRDRAYEQYF.

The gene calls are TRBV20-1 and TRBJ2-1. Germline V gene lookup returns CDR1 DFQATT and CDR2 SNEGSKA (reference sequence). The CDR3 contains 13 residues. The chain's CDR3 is CSARRLQYNEQFF.

The CDR3 protein is CASSLRGPQETQYF. The chain has TRBV7-2 and TRBJ2-5; TCRdb proposes TRBD1, but this gene call is untestable without DNA. CDR1 is SGHTA, CDR2 FQGNSA, per germline. CDR3 size: 14 residues.

CDR3 loop: CAISLARQGYNEQFF. V is TRBV7-2 and J is TRBJ2-1; without DNA, the TCRdb call of TRBD1 cannot be checked. Germline-derived CDR1 and CDR2 are SGHTA and FQGNSA. CDR3 length: 15 residues.

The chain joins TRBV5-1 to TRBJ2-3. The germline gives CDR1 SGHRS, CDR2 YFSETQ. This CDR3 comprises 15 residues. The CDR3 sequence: CASSLGIPGTDTQYF. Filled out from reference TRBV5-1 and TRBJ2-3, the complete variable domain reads KAGVTQTPRYLIKTRGQQVTLSCSPISGHRSVSWYQQTPGQGLQFLFEYFSETQRNKGNFPGRFSGRQFSNSRSEMNVSTLELGDSALYLCASSLGIPGTDTQYFGPGTRLTVL.

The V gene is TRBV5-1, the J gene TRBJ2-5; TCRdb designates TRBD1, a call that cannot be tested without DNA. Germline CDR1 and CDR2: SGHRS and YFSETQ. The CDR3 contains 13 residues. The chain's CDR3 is CASGSPQGETQYF.

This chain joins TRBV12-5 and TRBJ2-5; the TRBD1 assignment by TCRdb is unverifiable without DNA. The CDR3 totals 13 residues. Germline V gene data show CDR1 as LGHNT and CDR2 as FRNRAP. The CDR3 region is CVSGFGGQETQYF.

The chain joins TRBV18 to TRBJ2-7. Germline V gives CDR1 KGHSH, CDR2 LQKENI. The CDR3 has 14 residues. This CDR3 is CASSPPSLSYEQYF. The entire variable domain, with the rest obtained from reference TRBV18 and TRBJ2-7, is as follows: NAGVMQNPRHLVRRRGQEARLRCSPMKGHSHVYWYRQLPEEGLKFMVYLQKENIIDESGMPKERFSAEFPKEGPSILRIQQVVRGDSAAYFCASSPPSLSYEQYFGPGTRLTVT.

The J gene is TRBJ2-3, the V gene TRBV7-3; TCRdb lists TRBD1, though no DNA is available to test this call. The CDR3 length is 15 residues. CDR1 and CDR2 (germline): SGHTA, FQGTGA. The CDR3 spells CASSLQGFKTDTQYF.

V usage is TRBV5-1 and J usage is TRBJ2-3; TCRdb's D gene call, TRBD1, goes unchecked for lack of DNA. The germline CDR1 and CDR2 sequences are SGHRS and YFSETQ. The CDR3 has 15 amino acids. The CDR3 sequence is CASSLAQGATDTQYF.

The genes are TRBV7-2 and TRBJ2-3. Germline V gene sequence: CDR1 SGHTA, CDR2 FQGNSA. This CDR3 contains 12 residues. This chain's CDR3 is CASSPPTDTQYF.

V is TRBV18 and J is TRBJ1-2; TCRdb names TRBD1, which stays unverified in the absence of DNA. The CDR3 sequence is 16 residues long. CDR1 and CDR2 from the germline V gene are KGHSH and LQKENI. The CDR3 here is CASSPGQGAAPYGYTF.

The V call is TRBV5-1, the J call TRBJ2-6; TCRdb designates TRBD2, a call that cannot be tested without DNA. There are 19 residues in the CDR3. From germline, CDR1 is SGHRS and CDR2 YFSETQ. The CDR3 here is CASTNLPERDISGANVLTF.

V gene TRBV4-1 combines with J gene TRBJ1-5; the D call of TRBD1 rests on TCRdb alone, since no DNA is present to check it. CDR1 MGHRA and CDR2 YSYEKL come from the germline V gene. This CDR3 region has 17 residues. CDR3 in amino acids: CASSQERVNRGNQPQHF.

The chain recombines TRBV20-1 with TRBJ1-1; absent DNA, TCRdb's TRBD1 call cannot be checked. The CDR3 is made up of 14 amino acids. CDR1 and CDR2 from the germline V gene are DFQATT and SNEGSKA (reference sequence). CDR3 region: CSARDPGQSTEAFF.

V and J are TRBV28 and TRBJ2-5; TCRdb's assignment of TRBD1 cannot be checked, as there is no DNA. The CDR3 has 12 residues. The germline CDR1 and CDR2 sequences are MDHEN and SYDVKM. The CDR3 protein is CASRLKGETQYF.

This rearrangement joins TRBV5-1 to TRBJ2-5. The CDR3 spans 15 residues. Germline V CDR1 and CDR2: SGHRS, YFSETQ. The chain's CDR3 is CASSLAGSGRETQYF.

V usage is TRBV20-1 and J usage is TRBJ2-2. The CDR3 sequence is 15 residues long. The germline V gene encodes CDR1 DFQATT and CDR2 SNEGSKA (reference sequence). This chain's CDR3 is CSARTRQTNTGELFF.

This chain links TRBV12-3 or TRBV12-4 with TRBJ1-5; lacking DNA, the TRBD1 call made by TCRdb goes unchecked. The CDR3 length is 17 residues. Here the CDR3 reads CASSSGLGGGSNQPQHF.

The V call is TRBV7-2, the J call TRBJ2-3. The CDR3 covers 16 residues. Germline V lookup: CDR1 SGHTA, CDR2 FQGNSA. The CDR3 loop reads CASSLDRVDLTDTQYF.